This entry is about one T cell receptor (beta chain). Antigen: not known. Per germline, CDR1 MNHEY and CDR2 SMNVEV (reference sequence). V was clipped by 8 bases and J by 5 bases, with 9 bases between them. This CDR3 contains 11 residues. The data stem from a study of cytomegalovirus exposure and HLA in healthy donors. Study results and caveats: Cytomegalovirus status, reportedly, was diagnosed with high specificity and sensitivity by the classifier.

Among the 120 subjects of the validation cohort, separate from the 666-subject first cohort, were the donors. Produced via immunoSEQ multiplex PCR; TCRdb's table is partial and in-frame only. The sample records around 160,000 clones, roughly 91% being singletons. The sequenced sample was PBMCs. The gene calls are TRBV27 and TRBJ2-5; D gene ambiguous. This sequence was found in a man aged 18 to 29 in good health and CMV-seronegative. The CDR3 region is CASGVGETQYF. DNA of the CDR3: TGTGCCAGCGGTGTTGGCGAGACCCAGTACTTC.